This passage covers 5 T cell receptor beta chains from one sample sequenced in a study of cytomegalovirus exposure and HLA in healthy donors. The PCR was carried out with 60 Vbeta primers and 13 Jbeta primers. Some clones are missing from TCRdb's copy, which holds only in-frame ones; the method was immunoSEQ multiplex PCR. The table shows 150,000 to 200,000 clones, with roughly 88% occurring only once. The specimen was PBMCs. The origin of the receptors is a woman aged 18-29 years in good health and CMV-seronegative.

This chain joins TRBV5-1 and TRBJ2-3; a weak D match, TRBD2 (5 bases). Germline loops: CDR1 SGHRS, CDR2 YFSETQ. Between the trimmed V and J ends, which lost 3 bases and 2 bases, there was a span of 10 bases. CDR3 size: 14 residues. For the CDR3, the DNA is TGCGCCAGCAGCTCCGAGCGGAACACAGATACGCAGTATTTT. Amino acids: CASSSERNTDTQYF.

The chain's CDR3 is CASSVFSGSSYNEQFF. The CDR3 nucleotides read TGTGCCAGTAGTGTTTTTTCGGGGAGCTCCTACAATGAGCAGTTCTTC. V usage is TRBV19 and J usage is TRBJ2-1; possibly TRBD2 for D (5 bases). V lost 5 bases and J lost 0, with 14 bases in between. In germline, CDR1 is LNHDA, CDR2 SQIVND (reference sequence). The CDR3 is 16 amino acids.

This chain uses TRBV11-1 with TRBJ1-6, with TRBD1 as a possible D gene (5 bases). The germline V and J ends were trimmed by 5 bases and 8 bases, with 19 bases remaining between them. Per the germline V gene, CDR1 is SGHAT and CDR2 is FQDESV (reference sequence). This CDR3 has 16 residues. The CDR3: CASSKTPGLGDSPLHF. The CDR3 coding sequence is TGTGCCAGCAGCAAGACCCCAGGGTTGGGTGATTCACCCCTCCACTTT.

This clone was seen more than once but under ten times. This chain joins TRBV29-1 and TRBJ1-2; no firm D call. V dropped 1 base and J dropped 3 bases, with 6 bases sitting between them. The CDR3 extends over 12 amino acids. The germline gives CDR1 SQVTM, CDR2 ANQGSEA. The DNA of the CDR3 is TGCAGCGTTGAAGGGGCCGACTATGGCTACACCTTC. Its translation: CSVEGADYGYTF. The whole variable domain, filled in from reference TRBV29-1 and TRBJ1-2, reads SAVISQKPSRDICQRGTSLTIQCQVDSQVTMMFWYRQQPGQSLTLIATANQGSEATYESGFVIDKFPISRPNLTFSTLTVSNMSPEDSSIYLCSVEGADYGYTFGSGTRLTVV.

V and J are TRBV27 and TRBJ1-5, with 8 bases that match TRBD1. The CDR3 spans 18 residues. V lost 3 bases and J lost 0; bases outside the gene matches: 10. CDR1 MNHEY and CDR2 SMNVEV come from the germline V gene (reference sequence). The CDR3 protein is CASSLAGTGSYSNQPQHF. CDR3 DNA sequence: TGTGCCAGCAGTTTGGCCGGGACAGGATCCTATAGCAATCAGCCCCAGCATTTT.